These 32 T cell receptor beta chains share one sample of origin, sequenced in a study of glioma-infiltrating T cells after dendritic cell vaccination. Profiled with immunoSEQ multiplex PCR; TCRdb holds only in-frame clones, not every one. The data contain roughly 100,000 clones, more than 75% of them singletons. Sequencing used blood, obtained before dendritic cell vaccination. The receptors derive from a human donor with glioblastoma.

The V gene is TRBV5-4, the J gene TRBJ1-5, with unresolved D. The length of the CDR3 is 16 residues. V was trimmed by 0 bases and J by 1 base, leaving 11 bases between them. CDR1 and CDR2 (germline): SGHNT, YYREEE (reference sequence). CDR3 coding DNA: TGTGCCAGCAGCTTGGGAGGGCCGGACAGCAATCAGCCCCAGCATTTT. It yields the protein CASSLGGPDSNQPQHF.

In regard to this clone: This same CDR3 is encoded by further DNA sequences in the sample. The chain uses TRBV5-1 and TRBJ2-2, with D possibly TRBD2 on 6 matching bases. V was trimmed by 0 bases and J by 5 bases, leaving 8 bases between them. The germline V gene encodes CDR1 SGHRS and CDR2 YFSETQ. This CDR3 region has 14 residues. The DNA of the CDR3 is TGCGCCAGCAGCTTGGGCGCGGGGACCGGGGAGCTGTTTTTT. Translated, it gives CASSLGAGTGELFF. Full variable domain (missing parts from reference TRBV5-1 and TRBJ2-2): KAGVTQTPRYLIKTRGQQVTLSCSPISGHRSVSWYQQTPGQGLQFLFEYFSETQRNKGNFPGRFSGRQFSNSRSEMNVSTLELGDSALYLCASSLGAGTGELFFGEGSRLTVL.

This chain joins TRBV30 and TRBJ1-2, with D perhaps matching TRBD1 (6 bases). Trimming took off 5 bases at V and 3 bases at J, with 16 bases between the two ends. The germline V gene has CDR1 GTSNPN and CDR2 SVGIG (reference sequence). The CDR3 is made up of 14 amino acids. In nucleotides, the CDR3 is TGTGCCTGGTCTTGGACAGTCTCAGACTATGGCTACACCTTC. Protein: CAWSWTVSDYGYTF.

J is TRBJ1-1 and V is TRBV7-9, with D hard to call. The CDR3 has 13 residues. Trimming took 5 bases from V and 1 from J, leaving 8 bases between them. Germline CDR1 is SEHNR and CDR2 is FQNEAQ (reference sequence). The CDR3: CASSPRANTEAFF. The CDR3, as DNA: TGTGCCAGCAGCCCAAGAGCGAACACTGAAGCTTTCTTT.

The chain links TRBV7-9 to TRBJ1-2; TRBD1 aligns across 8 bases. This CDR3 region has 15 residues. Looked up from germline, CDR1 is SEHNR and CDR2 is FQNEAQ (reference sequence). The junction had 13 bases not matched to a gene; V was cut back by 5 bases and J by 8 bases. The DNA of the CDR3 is TGTGCCAGCAGCGGCGGGGGACAGGCTCTTCAGGGCTACACCTTC. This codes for CASSGGGQALQGYTF.

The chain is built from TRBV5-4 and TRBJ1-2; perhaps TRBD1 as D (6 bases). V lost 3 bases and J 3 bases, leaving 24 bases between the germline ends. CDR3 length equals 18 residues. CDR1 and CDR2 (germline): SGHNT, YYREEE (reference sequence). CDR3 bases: TGTGCCAGCAGCTCAGACAGGAAATCTAAGGCCTTGTACTATGGCTACACCTTC. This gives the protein CASSSDRKSKALYYGYTF.

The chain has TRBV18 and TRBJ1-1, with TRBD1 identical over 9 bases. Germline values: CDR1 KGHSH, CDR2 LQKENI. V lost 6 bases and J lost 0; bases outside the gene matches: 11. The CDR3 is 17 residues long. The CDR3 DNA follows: TGTGCCAGCTCGACAGGGGGGGGCTCATTCTTGAACACTGAAGCTTTCTTT. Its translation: CASSTGGGSFLNTEAFF.

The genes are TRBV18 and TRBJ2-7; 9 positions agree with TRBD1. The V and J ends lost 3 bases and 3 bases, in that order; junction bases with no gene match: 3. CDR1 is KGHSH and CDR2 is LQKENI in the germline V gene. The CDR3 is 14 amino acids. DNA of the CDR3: TGTGCCAGCTCACCGGGACAGGGTATCTACGAGCAGTACTTC. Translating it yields CASSPGQGIYEQYF.

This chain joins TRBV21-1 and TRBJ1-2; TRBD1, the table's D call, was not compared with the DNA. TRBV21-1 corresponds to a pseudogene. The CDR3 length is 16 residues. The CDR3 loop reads CASSKALKGAGYGYTF. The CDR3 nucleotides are TGTGCCAGCAGCAAAGCGCTCAAGGGGGCAGGCTATGGCTACACCTTC.

The DNA for the CDR3 is TGTGCCAGCAGCCAAGGCTCCGGAGGCGGCAGCACAGATACGCAGTATTTT. This translates into CASSQGSGGGSTDTQYF. The rearrangement joins TRBV4-2 to TRBJ2-3; weak D call: TRBD2 (5 bases). The CDR3 is made up of 17 amino acids. The germline CDR1 and CDR2 sequences are LGHNA and YNFKEQ. V lost 1 base and J 0 bases, leaving 14 bases between the germline ends.

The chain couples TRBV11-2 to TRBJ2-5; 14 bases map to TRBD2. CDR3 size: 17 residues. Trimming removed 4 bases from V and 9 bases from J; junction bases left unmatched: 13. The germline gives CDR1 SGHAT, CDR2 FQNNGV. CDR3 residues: CASSSLTSGGVPGAQYF. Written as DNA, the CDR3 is TGTGCCAGCAGCTCCCTGACTAGCGGGGGGGTTCCCGGGGCCCAGTACTTC.

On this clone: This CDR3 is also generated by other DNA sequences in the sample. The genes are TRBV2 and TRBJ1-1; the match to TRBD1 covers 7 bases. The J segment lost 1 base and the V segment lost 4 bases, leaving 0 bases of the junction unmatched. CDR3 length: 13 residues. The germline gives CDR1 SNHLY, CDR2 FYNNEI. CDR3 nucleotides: TGTGCCAGCAGTGGACAGGGGAACACTGAAGCTTTCTTT. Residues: CASSGQGNTEAFF.

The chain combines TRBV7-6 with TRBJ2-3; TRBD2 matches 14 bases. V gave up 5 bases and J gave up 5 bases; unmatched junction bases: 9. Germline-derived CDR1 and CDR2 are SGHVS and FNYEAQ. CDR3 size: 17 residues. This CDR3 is CASSNGLAGGQRDTQYF. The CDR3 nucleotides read TGTGCCAGCAGCAATGGACTAGCGGGAGGACAAAGAGATACGCAGTATTTT. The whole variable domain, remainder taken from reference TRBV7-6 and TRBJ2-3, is GAGVSQSPRYKVTKRGQDVALRCDPISGHVSLYWYRQALGQGPEFLTYFNYEAQQDKSGLPNDRFSAERPEGSISTLTIQRTEQRDSAMYRCASSNGLAGGQRDTQYFGPGTRLTVL.

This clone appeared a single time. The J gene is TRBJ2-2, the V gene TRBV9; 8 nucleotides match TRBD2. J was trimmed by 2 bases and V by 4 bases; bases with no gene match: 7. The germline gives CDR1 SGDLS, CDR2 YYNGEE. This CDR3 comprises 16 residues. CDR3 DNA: TGTGCCAGCAGCCCCCTGGCGGGGGGAAACACCGGGGAGCTGTTTTTT. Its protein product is CASSPLAGGNTGELFF.

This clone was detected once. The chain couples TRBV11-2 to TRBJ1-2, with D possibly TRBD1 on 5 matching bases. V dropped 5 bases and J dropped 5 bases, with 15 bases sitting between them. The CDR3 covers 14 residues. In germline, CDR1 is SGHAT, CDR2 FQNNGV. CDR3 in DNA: TGTGCCAGCAGCCAGCAGGCGGCAGGGTATGGCTACACCTTC. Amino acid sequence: CASSQQAAGYGYTF.

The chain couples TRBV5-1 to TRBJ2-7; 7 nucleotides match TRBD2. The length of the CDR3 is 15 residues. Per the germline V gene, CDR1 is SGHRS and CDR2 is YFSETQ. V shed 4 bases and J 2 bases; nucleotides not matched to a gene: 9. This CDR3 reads CASSMPGLTPYEQYF. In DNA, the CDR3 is TGCGCCAGCAGCATGCCGGGACTAACTCCCTACGAGCAGTACTTC. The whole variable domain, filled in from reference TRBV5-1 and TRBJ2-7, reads KAGVTQTPRYLIKTRGQQVTLSCSPISGHRSVSWYQQTPGQGLQFLFEYFSETQRNKGNFPGRFSGRQFSNSRSEMNVSTLELGDSALYLCASSMPGLTPYEQYFGPGTRLTVT.

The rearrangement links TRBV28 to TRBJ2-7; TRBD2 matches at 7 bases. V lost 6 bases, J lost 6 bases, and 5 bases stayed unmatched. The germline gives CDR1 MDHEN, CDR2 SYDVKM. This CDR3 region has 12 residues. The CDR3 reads CASSLREAEQYF. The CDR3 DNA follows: TGTGCCAGCAGCCTCCGGGAGGCCGAGCAGTACTTC.

The CDR3 region is CASSFSSTEAFF. The CDR3 nucleotides are TGTGCCAGCAGTTTCAGTTCCACTGAAGCTTTCTTT. This chain uses TRBV6-5 with TRBJ1-1; D remains unclear. Germline values: CDR1 MNHEY, CDR2 SVGAGI. The CDR3 is 12 amino acids. V shed 4 bases and J shed 4 bases, with 7 bases lying between them.

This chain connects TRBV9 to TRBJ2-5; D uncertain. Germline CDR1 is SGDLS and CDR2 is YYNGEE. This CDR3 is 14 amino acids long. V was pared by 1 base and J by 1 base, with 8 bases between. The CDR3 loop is CASSVSPVQETQYF. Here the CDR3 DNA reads TGTGCCAGCAGCGTATCCCCAGTCCAAGAGACCCAGTACTTC.

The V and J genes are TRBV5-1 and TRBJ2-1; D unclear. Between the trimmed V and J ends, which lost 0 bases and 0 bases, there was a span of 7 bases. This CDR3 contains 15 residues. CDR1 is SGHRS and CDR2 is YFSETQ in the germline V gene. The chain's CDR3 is CASSLESSSYNEQFF. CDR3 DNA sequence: TGCGCCAGCAGCTTGGAAAGTAGCTCCTACAATGAGCAGTTCTTC.

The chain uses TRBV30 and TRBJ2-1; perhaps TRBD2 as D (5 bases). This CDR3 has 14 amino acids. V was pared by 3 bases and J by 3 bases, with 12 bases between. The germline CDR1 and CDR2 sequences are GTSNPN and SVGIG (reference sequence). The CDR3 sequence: CAWRGSSSYNEQFF. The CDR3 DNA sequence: TGTGCCTGGAGGGGATCTAGCAGCTACAATGAGCAGTTCTTC.

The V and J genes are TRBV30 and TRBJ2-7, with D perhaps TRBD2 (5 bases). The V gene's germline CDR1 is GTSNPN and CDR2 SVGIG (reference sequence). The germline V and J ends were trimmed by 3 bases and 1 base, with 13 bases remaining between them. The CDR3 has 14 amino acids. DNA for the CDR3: TGTGCCTGGAGGCTAGGACTGCGTTCCTACGAGCAGTACTTC. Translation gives CAWRLGLRSYEQYF.

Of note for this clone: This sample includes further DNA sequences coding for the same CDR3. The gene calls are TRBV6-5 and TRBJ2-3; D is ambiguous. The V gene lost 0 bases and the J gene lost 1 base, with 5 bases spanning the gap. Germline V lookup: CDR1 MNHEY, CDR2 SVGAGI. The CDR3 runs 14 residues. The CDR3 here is CASSYSAGTDTQYF. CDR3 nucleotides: TGTGCCAGCAGTTACTCGGCCGGCACAGATACGCAGTATTTT.

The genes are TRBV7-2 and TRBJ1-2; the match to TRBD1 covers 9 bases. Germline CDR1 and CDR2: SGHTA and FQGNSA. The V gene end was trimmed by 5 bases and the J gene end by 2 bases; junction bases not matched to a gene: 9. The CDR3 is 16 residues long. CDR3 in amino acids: CASSPPPTGGNYGYTF. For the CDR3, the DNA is TGTGCCAGCAGCCCGCCCCCGACAGGGGGAAACTATGGCTACACCTTC.

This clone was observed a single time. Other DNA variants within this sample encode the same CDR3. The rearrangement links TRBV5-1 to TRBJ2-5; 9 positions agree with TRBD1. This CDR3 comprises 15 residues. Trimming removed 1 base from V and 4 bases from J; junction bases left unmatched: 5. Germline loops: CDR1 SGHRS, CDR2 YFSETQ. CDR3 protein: CASSLWGQGVETQYF. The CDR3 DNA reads TGCGCCAGCAGCTTGTGGGGACAGGGTGTAGAGACCCAGTACTTC.

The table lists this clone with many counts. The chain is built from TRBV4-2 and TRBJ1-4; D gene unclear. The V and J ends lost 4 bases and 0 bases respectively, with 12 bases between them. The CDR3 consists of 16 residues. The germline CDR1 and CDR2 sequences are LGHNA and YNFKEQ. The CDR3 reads CASSRQTDATNEKLFF. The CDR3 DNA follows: TGTGCCAGCAGCCGACAAACAGATGCAACTAATGAAAAACTGTTTTTT.

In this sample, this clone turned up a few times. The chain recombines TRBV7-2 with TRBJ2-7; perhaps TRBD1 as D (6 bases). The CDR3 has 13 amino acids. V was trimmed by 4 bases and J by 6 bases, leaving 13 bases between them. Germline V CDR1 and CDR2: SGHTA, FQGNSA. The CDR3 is CASSSQTGLEQYF. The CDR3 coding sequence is TGTGCCAGCAGCTCTCAAACAGGGCTCGAGCAGTACTTC.

The CDR3 sequence: CASSLGQGEIYGYTF. Here the CDR3 DNA reads TGTGCCAGCAGTTTAGGACAGGGGGAGATCTATGGCTACACCTTC. The genes are TRBV2 and TRBJ1-2; 10 nucleotides match TRBD1. CDR3 length: 15 amino acids. The V gene end was trimmed by 5 bases and the J gene end by 4 bases; junction bases not matched to a gene: 7. Germline lookup yields CDR1 SNHLY and CDR2 FYNNEI. The full variable domain, rest sourced from reference TRBV2 and TRBJ1-2, is EPEVTQTPSHQVTQMGQEVILRCVPISNHLYFYWYRQILGQKVEFLVSFYNNEISEKSEIFDDQFSVERPDGSNFTLKIRSTKLEDSAMYFCASSLGQGEIYGYTFGSGTRLTVV.

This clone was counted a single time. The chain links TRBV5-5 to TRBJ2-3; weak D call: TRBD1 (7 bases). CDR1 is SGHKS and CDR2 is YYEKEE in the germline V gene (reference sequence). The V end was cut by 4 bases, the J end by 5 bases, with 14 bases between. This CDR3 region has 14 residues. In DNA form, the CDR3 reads TGTGCCAGCAGCATCAGGGGGGCAGGAGATACGCAGTATTTT. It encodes CASSIRGAGDTQYF.

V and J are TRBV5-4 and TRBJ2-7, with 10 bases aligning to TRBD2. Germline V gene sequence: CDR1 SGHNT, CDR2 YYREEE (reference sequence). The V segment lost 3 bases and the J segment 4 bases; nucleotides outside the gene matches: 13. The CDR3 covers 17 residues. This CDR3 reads CASSSRGYSGRTYEQYF. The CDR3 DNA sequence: TGTGCCAGCAGCTCCCGGGGGTATAGCGGGAGGACTTACGAGCAGTACTTC.

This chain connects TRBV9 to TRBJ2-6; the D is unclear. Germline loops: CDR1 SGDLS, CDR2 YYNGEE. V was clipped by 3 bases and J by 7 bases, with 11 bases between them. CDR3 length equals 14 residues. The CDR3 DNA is TGTGCCAGCAGCGGCGGCTCTAGAGCCAACGTCCTGACTTTC. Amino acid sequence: CASSGGSRANVLTF.

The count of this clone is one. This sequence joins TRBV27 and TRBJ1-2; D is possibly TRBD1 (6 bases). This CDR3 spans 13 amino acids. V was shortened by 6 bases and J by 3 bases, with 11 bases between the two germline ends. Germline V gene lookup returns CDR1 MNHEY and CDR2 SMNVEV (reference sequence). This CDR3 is CASRGAADYGYTF. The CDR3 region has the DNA TGTGCCAGCAGGGGGGCGGCCGACTATGGCTACACCTTC.